This T cell receptor (beta chain) emerged from a study of blood T cells in healthy people across ages. The CDR3 contains 13 residues. Germline V gene lookup returns CDR1 DFQATT and CDR2 SNEGSKA (reference sequence). Findings and caveats of the study: Expanded clonotype changes were possibly confounded by unknown donor CMV status. A roughly linear fall in TCR beta diversity per million T cells was seen with increasing age.

Comment on this clonotype: Antigen unknown.

For every donor, a draw yielded 8.5 to 10 milliliters of peripheral blood. Each sample yielded at least 5.5 micrograms of PBMC total RNA. Alongside a J-beta primer mix, a sample-barcoded 5' primer served in a second PCR lasting roughly 6 to 11 cycles. TCRdb reprocessed the 5' RACE reads via MiXCR and lists one record per CDR3 protein. The sample shows roughly 930,000 distinct CDR3 sequences, approximately 49% of them seen only once. The TCR was taken from a man aged 25-45 years in good health. Input material: blood. The chain is built from TRBV20-1 and TRBJ1-1; D uncertain. CDR3 region: CKTRHGQDTEAFF. CDR3 in DNA: TGCAAGACGAGGCACGGGCAGGACACTGAAGCTTTCTTT.